The clone carrying this T cell receptor beta chain was detected only a few times. Antigen unknown. Germline CDR1 reads SEHNR; CDR2 reads FQNEAQ (reference sequence). The CDR3 length is 14 residues. V was pared by 5 bases and J by 7 bases, with 17 bases between. The entry originates in a study of T cell repertoires in cytomegalovirus infection. Study-level information: Newly reported HLA-C-restricted and thoroughly characterized HLA-B-restricted CMV epitopes were employed. Matching HLA type, along with CMV infection, was indicated by public TCR beta signatures.

TCRdb reprocessed the reads with MiXCR, giving one entry per CDR3 protein. This sample has about 89,000 distinct CDR3 sequences, with about 31% found just once. Study-level points and caveats: CMV carriers with the relevant HLA were identified by cumulative public TCR beta family frequency. The ex vivo response was dominated by HLA-C-restricted CMV-specific TCR beta clonotypes.

Sample: CD8+ T cells from cultured PBMCs, taken from culture after CMV antigen stimulation. The chain carries TRBV7-9 and TRBJ1-2; D may be TRBD1 (5 bases). This receptor was identified in a human donor in good health (CMV status not recorded). Some clones in this sample may be carry-over from other donors' samples. The CDR3 here is CASSPYQTGPGYTF. CDR3 DNA: TGTGCCAGCAGCCCCTATCAAACAGGCCCTGGCTACACCTTC.